The TCR beta chain under discussion was sequenced for a study of tumor and adjacent non-tumor tissue in lung cancer. Three rounds of nested PCR, following a modified ARM-PCR protocol, produced the TCRbeta library. TCRdb recomputed calls from the multiplex PCR reads with MiXCR, one row per CDR3 protein. The table lists about 120,000 distinct CDR3 sequences, 84% of them singletons. Turning to this clonotype: This CDR3 is missing its conserved last phenylalanine or tryptophan, likely due to a read error.

No cell sorting was done before RNA was extracted from the tissue. Newly diagnosed lung cancer patients had thoracic surgery in China, August–late 2014, without prior chemotherapy. This CDR3 has 14 residues. Germline V gene lookup returns CDR1 LGHNA and CDR2 YSLEER. V lost 4 bases to trimming and J lost 4 bases, with 10 bases between them. J is TRBJ2-2 and V is TRBV4-3; D uncertain. The receptor was isolated from a man between 65 and 85 years old with non-small cell lung cancer. Sequencing was performed on lung tumor tissue. Here the CDR3 DNA reads TGCGCCAGCAGCCGGGTCACAAGCACCGGGGAGCTGTTTTAT. Its translation: CASSRVTSTGELFY.